Reported below is one T cell receptor beta chain. What it binds is unknown. This sample is drawn from a study of T cell repertoires in cytomegalovirus infection. The V end lost 4 bases, the J end lost 1 base, and 8 bases lay between the germline ends. The CDR3 length is 13 residues. Germline CDR1 SEHNR, CDR2 FQNEAQ (reference sequence). TCRdb processed the reads anew with MiXCR; each CDR3 protein has one entry. This sample carries about 110,000 distinct CDR3 sequences, 25% to 30% of them seen once, and the ten largest clones take about 81%. This rearrangement joins TRBV7-9 to TRBJ2-7, with D unclear. The sequence derives from a human donor in good health (CMV status not recorded). Some clones in this sample may be carry-over from other donors' samples. The sequencing used CD8+ T cells from cultured PBMCs, collected from culture after CMV antigen stimulation. The CDR3: CASSSPASYEQYF. The CDR3 nucleotides read TGTGCCAGCAGCTCCCCCGCTTCCTACGAGCAGTACTTC.